The 6 T cell receptor beta chains in this list originate from one sample, sequenced in a study of vaccination and CD4 T cells after COVID-19. Antigens of these TCRs are unknown. With the Oncomine TCR Beta short-read assay, DNA from cultured CD4+ T cells was sequenced. A single record per CDR3 protein comes from TCRdb applying MiXCR to the PCR reads. Seen here are some 20,000 distinct CDR3 sequences, roughly 31% observed once, and the top ten hold 14% to 15%. Treatment indicated: approximately nine-day PBMC culture with coronavirus spike peptide pools or control peptides (ViraFEST assay). Sample: cultured CD4+ T cells from blood. The receptors were sampled from a human donor with COVID-19.

This clonotype occurred a few times. The chain links TRBV2 to TRBJ1-2; D is perhaps TRBD1 (5 bases). The CDR3 is 12 amino acids. Trimming shortened V by 6 bases and J by 8 bases, and 13 bases separated the two germline ends. Germline lookup yields CDR1 SNHLY and CDR2 FYNNEI. The CDR3 here is CASREGIEGYTF. The CDR3 region has the DNA TGTGCCAGCAGAGAGGGGATTGAGGGCTACACCTTC.

In its sample, this clonotype was seen a few times. The chain has TRBV20-1 and TRBJ1-2; D not resolved. The CDR3 sequence is 13 residues long. Trimming took off 5 bases at V and 7 bases at J, with 17 bases between the two ends. Germline values: CDR1 DFQATT, CDR2 SNEGSKA (reference sequence). This CDR3 reads CSAPIRKASGYTF. CDR3 nucleotide sequence: TGCAGTGCTCCTATTCGAAAGGCGTCTGGCTACACCTTC.

This sequence joins TRBV25-1 and TRBJ1-1; D is unclear. Germline V gene data show CDR1 as MGHDK and CDR2 as SYGVNS. The CDR3 totals 14 residues. Trimming shortened V by 4 bases and J by 4 bases, and 13 bases separated the two germline ends. CDR3 DNA: TGTGCCAGCAGTGCCCACGGGGTGAGCACTGAAGCTTTCTTT. It is translated as CASSAHGVSTEAFF.

The chain links TRBV6-5 to TRBJ1-2; 7 bases line up with TRBD1. CDR3 length equals 14 residues. Germline assignment: CDR1 MNHEY and CDR2 SVGAGI. Germline trimming cut 0 bases from V and 4 bases from J; bases unmatched to any gene: 2. The CDR3 reads CASSYSGGGYGYTF. Written as DNA, the CDR3 is TGTGCCAGCAGTTACTCAGGGGGCGGCTATGGCTACACCTTC.

As regards this clonotype: The junction and the germline gene differ at one end; a read error may be behind it. The rearrangement links TRBV25-1 to TRBJ1-5; TRBD1 aligns across 8 bases. The CDR3 runs to 13 residues. Germline CDR1 MGHDK, CDR2 SYGVNS. CDR3 coding DNA: TGCGGACAGGGAAGCTATAGCAATCAGCCCCAGCATTTT. It is translated as CGQGSYSNQPQHF.

The chain couples TRBV5-4 to TRBJ2-5; TRBD2 is a possible D gene (5 bases). Germline assignment: CDR1 SGHNT and CDR2 YYREEE (reference sequence). The CDR3 runs to 15 residues. Trimming took 4 bases from V and 1 from J, leaving 14 bases between them. The CDR3 sequence: CASSERSAGQETQYF. The CDR3 DNA reads TGTGCCAGCAGCGAGAGGAGTGCGGGCCAAGAGACCCAGTACTTC.